This T cell receptor beta chain was captured by sequencing in a study of blood T cell repertoires in COVID-19. Turning to the study itself: In each case, the material was cDNA or gDNA derived from T cells, B-cell-depleted T cells, or PBMCs.

Original data processing: Amplification of reference gene primers was used by the study to estimate nucleated cell counts. Measured with immunoSEQ multiplex PCR; TCRdb has only the in-frame clones, and not every one. V, J and clone size were drawn from that table, and D and trimming were deduced from the DNA. The profile shows fewer than 350,000 clones, approximately 86% of them singletons. Germline V lookup: CDR1 SGHNT, CDR2 YENEEA. The ends lost 4 bases at V and 6 bases at J; junction bases unmatched: 2. The CDR3 covers 13 residues. This clone was counted a single time. This sequence joins TRBV11-3 and TRBJ2-3, with TRBD1 identical over 9 bases. The TCR sequence derives from a man between 35 and 55 years old with active or convalescent COVID-19. The sequencing sample was made of peripheral blood. The CDR3 loop reads CASSWGQGDTQYF. The CDR3 coding sequence is TGTGCCAGCAGCTGGGGACAGGGCGATACGCAGTATTTT.